This T cell receptor (beta chain) was recorded in a study of cytomegalovirus exposure and HLA in healthy donors. As for the study in general: A data release that came early held 80 million or so unique TCRs from HLA-typed donors. Study conclusions and caveats: Some V segments, TRBV6-2 and TRBV6-3 among them, were indistinguishable and were therefore excluded.

In the PCR, 60 Vbeta and 13 Jbeta primers were used. Only in-frame clones appear in the TCRdb table, and some are missing; sequencing was by immunoSEQ multiplex PCR. In all, the sample yields 100,000 to 150,000 clones. The germline CDR1 and CDR2 sequences are MNHNY and SVGAGI (reference sequence). The CDR3 loop spans 16 amino acids. With respect to this clone: Its cognate antigen is unknown.

This TCR derives from a man in his forties or fifties in good health and CMV-seronegative. The specimen was PBMCs. This sequence joins TRBV6-6 and TRBJ2-5, with TRBD2 matching 10 bases. The DNA matches TRBJ2-7 better at its end, which makes the J call doubtful. The CDR3 DNA is TGTGCCAGCAGCTATGGACTAGCGGAAGGGGGGAGCGAGCAGTACTTC. This sequence encodes CASSYGLAEGGSEQYF.